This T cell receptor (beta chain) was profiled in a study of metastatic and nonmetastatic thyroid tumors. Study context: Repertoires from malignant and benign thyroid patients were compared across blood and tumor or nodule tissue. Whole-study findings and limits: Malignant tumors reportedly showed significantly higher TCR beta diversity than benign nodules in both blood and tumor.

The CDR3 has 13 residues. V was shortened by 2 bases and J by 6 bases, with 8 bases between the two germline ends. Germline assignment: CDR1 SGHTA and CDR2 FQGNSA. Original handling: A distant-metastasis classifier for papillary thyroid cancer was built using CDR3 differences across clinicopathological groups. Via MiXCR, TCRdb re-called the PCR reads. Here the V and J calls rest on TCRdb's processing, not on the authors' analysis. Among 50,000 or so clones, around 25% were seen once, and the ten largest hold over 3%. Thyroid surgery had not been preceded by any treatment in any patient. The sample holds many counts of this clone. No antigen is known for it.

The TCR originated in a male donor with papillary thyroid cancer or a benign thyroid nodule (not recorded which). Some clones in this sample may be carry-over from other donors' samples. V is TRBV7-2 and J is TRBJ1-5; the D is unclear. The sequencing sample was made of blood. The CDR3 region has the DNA TGTGCCAGCAGCTTAAAAGCGAGTCAGCCCCAGCATTTT. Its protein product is CASSLKASQPQHF.